The 9 T cell receptor beta chains listed next were all sequenced from one sample in a study of blood T cell repertoires in COVID-19. Produced via immunoSEQ multiplex PCR; TCRdb's table is partial and in-frame only. The sample records about 130,000 clones, around 81% being singletons. The sequenced sample consisted of peripheral blood. These receptor sequences come from a woman in her forties or fifties with acute or convalescent COVID-19.

The CDR3 nucleotides are TGTGCCAGCAGCCAAGAACTTGGCGGGGGTGAGACCCAGTACTTC. Translating gives CASSQELGGGETQYF. The V gene is TRBV4-2, the J gene TRBJ2-5; TRBD2 aligns across 7 bases. V lost 0 bases to trimming and J lost 5 bases; unmatched junction nucleotides: 6. The germline V gene has CDR1 LGHNA and CDR2 YNFKEQ. CDR3 length equals 15 residues.

This chain connects TRBV5-1 to TRBJ2-7, with TRBD2 as a possible D gene (6 bases). Looked up from germline, CDR1 is SGHRS and CDR2 is YFSETQ. The CDR3 extends over 14 amino acids. The V end was cut by 4 bases, the J end by 5 bases, with 16 bases between. CDR3 sequence reads: CASSTGDFSNEQYF. The CDR3 region has the DNA TGCGCCAGCAGCACGGGGGACTTCAGTAACGAGCAGTACTTC.

J is TRBJ2-1 and V is TRBV15; D gene uncertain. V shed 1 base and J shed 4 bases, with 5 bases lying between them. CDR1 and CDR2 from the germline V gene are LNHNV and YYDKDF (reference sequence). CDR3 size: 13 residues. The CDR3 here is CATSRGRYNEQFF. CDR3 DNA: TGTGCCACCAGCAGAGGCAGATACAATGAGCAGTTCTTC.

The V call is TRBV2, the J call TRBJ1-1; possible D gene TRBD1, 5 bases. Trimming shortened V by 5 bases and J by 8 bases, and 18 bases separated the two germline ends. The CDR3 contains 14 residues. Germline V CDR1 and CDR2: SNHLY, FYNNEI. CDR3: CASSISTVGAEAFF. In DNA, the CDR3 is TGTGCCAGCAGTATATCGACAGTCGGAGCAGAAGCTTTCTTT.

In its sample, this clone was seen once. This chain uses TRBV6-5 with TRBJ2-5; possibly TRBD1 for D (5 bases). Germline V gene data show CDR1 as MNHEY and CDR2 as SVGAGI. This CDR3 has 12 residues. V lost 7 bases to trimming and J lost 3 bases, with 9 bases between them. CDR3 in DNA: TGTGCCAGCAATCGCAGGGAAGAGACCCAGTACTTC. Its protein is CASNRREETQYF.

This chain joins TRBV18 and TRBJ1-1; D is undetermined. With 1 base removed from V and 5 bases from J, the gap between germline ends came to 14 bases. Germline V gene lookup returns CDR1 KGHSH and CDR2 LQKENI. The CDR3 extends over 15 amino acids. CDR3 DNA: TGTGCCAGCTCACCACGTTCCGCCAGGACTACTGAAGCTTTCTTT. This sequence encodes CASSPRSARTTEAFF.

The chain carries TRBV10-3 and TRBJ1-1; 7 bases are shared with TRBD1. This CDR3 is 13 amino acids long. In germline, CDR1 is ENHRY, CDR2 SYGVKD. The CDR3 region is CAVKGAMNTEAFF. Here the CDR3 DNA reads TGTGCGGTCAAGGGGGCCATGAACACTGAAGCTTTCTTT.

V gene TRBV7-9 combines with J gene TRBJ2-1; 15 bases are shared with TRBD2. Germline V gene sequence: CDR1 SEHNR, CDR2 FQNEAQ (reference sequence). The V and J ends lost 8 bases and 0 bases, in that order; junction bases with no gene match: 8. The CDR3 spans 18 residues. This CDR3 is CASLGTSGRKSSYNEQFF. The CDR3 DNA reads as TGTGCCAGCCTCGGGACTAGCGGGAGGAAATCCTCCTACAATGAGCAGTTCTTC.

V and J are TRBV6-5 and TRBJ1-1; no firm D call. CDR3 length equals 13 residues. V gave up 6 bases and J gave up 4 bases, with 12 bases separating them. Germline lookup yields CDR1 MNHEY and CDR2 SVGAGI. DNA of the CDR3: TGTGCCAGCAGCGTAGCGACGGGCACTGAAGCTTTCTTT. Translated: CASSVATGTEAFF.